This TCR beta chain was recovered during a study of monozygotic twins with inflammatory bowel disease. TCRalpha and TCRbeta cDNA went through nested PCRs of approximately 17 and 9 cycles, two in total. TCRdb re-analyzed the 5' RACE reads; it lists each CDR3 protein once, without DNA. The sample has around 410,000 distinct CDR3 sequences. This CDR3 spans 14 amino acids. The germline gives CDR1 SGHRS, CDR2 YFSETQ. Material: blood. This receptor was taken from a human donor with ulcerative colitis or Crohn's disease, or a healthy co-twin of an affected twin (not recorded which). The chain uses TRBV5-1 and TRBJ1-1. This CDR3 is CASSLDTWNTEAFF. The full variable domain, completed using reference TRBV5-1 and TRBJ1-1, is KAGVTQTPRYLIKTRGQQVTLSCSPISGHRSVSWYQQTPGQGLQFLFEYFSETQRNKGNFPGRFSGRQFSNSRSEMNVSTLELGDSALYLCASSLDTWNTEAFFGQGTRLTVV.